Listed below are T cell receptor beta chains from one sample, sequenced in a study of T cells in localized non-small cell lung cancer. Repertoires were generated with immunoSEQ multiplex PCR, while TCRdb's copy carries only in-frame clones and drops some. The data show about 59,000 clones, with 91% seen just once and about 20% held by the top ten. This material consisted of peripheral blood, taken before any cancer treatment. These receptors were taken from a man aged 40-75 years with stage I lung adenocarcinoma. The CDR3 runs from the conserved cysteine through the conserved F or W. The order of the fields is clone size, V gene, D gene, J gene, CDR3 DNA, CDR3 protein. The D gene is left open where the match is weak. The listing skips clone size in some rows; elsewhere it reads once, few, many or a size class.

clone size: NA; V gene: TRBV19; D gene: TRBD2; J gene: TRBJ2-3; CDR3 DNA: TGTGCCAGTAGTCTAGCGGGCCGCAGCACAGATACGCAGTATTTT; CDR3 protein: CASSLAGRSTDTQYF
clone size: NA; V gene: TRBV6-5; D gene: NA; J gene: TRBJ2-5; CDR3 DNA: TGTGCCAGCAGTTACTCGTACCAAGAGACCCAGTACTTC; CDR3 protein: CASSYSYQETQYF
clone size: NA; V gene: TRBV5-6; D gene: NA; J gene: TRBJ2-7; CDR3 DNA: TGTGCCAGCAGCTTGGACCAGACAGGGCAGTACTTC; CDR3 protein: CASSLDQTGQYF
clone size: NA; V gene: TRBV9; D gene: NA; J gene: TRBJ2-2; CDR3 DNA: TGTGCCAGCAGCCCCCCGACCACAGGGACCGGGGAGCTGTTTTTT; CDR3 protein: CASSPPTTGTGELFF
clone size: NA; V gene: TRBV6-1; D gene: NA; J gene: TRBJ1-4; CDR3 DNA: TGTGCCAGCAGTAGGGGAGGTCGTGAAAAACTGTTTTTT; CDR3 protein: CASSRGGREKLFF
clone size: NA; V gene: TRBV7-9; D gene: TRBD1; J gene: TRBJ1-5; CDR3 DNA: TGTGCCAGCAGCTTGAGCAGGGGGAATCAGCCCCAGCATTTT; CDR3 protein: CASSLSRGNQPQHF
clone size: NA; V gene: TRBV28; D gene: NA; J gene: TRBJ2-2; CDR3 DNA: TGTGCCAGCAGTTTGGGGGGGGCGCCCGGGGAGCTGTTTTTT; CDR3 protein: CASSLGGAPGELFF
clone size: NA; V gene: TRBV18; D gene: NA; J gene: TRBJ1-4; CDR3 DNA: TGTGCCAGCTCACCACAATGGGCTACTAATGAAAAACTGTTTTTT; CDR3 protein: CASSPQWATNEKLFF
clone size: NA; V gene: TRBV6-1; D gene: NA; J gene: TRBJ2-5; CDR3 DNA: TGTGCCAGCAGTGAACGAAGGGCCCGGGGTGATGAGACCCAGTACTTC; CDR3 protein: CASSERRARGDETQYF
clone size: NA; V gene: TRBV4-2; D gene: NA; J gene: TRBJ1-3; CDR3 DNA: TGTGCCAGCAGCCAAGAGGACAGAGCTGGAAACACCATATATTTT; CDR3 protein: CASSQEDRAGNTIYF
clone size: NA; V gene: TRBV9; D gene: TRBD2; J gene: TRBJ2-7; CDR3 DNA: TGTGCCAGCAGCCCCAGGACTAGCGCTTCCTACGAGCAGTACTTC; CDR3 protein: CASSPRTSASYEQYF
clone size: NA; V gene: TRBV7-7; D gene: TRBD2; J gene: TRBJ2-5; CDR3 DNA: TGTGCTAGCAGCCCGGAACTAGCGGTTTCAGGGGTAGAGACCCAGTACTTC; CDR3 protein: CASSPELAVSGVETQYF
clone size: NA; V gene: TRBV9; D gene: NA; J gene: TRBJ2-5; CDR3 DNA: TGTGCCAGCAGCGTATCCACGAAGAGAGAGACCCAGTACTTC; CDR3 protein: CASSVSTKRETQYF
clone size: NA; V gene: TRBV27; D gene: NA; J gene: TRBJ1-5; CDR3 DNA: TGTGCCAGCAGTTTATTAGGCGGCAATCAGCCCCAGCATTTT; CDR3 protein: CASSLLGGNQPQHF
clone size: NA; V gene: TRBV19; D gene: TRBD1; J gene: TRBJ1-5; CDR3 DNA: TGTGCCAGTAGTAGGACAGGGGGCAATCAGCCCCAGCATTTT; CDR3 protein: CASSRTGGNQPQHF
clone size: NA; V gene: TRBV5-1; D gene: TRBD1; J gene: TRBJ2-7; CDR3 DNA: TGCGCCAGCACCCGGGACAGGTCCTACGAGCAGTACTTC; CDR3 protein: CASTRDRSYEQYF
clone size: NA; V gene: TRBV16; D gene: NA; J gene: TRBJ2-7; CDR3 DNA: TGTGCCAGCAGCCAAGGATCGGTCCCCTACGAGCAGTACTTC; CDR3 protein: CASSQGSVPYEQYF
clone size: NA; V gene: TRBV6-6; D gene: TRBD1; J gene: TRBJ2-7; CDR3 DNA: TGTGCCAGCAGAACCGGGACAGGGGGCTACGAGCAGTACTTC; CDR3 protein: CASRTGTGGYEQYF
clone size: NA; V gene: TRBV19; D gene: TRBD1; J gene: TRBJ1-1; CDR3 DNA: TGTGCCAGTAAGGTTTATAGGACAGGGAGGGGCACTGAAGCTTTCTTT; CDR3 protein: CASKVYRTGRGTEAFF
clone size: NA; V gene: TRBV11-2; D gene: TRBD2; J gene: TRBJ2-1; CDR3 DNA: TGTGCCAGCAGCACAGGACTAGCGGGAGTTGAGCAGTTCTTC; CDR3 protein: CASSTGLAGVEQFF
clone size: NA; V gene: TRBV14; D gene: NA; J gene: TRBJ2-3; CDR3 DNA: TGTGCCAGCAGCCAAGGGCCGGAAGATACGCAGTATTTT; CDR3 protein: CASSQGPEDTQYF
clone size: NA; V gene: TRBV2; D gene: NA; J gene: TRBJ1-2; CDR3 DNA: TGTGCCAGCAGTCGGACTGTGGGAGTAGATGGCTACACCTTC; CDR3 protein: CASSRTVGVDGYTF
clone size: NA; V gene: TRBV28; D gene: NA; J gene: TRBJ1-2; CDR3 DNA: TGTGCCAGCAGTCCCAGTCATAACATCTATGGCTACACCTTC; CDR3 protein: CASSPSHNIYGYTF
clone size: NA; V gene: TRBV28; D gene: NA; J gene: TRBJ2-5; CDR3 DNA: TGTGCCAGCAGTACGCCCCGAAGCAGGTCCGAAGAGACCCAGTACTTC; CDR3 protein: CASSTPRSRSEETQYF
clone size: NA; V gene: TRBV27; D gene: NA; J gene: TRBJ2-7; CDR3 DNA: TGTGCCAGCAATCAAGGAGGTTACGAGCAGTACTTC; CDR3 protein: CASNQGGYEQYF
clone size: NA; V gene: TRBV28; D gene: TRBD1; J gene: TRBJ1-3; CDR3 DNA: TGTGCCAGCAGGACGACAGGGGGTGGAAACACCATATATTTT; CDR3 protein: CASRTTGGGNTIYF
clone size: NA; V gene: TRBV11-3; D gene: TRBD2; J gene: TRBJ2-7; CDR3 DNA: TGTGCCAGCAGCTCTCGGACTAGCGGGAGTTCGTACGAGCAGTACTTC; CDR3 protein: CASSSRTSGSSYEQYF
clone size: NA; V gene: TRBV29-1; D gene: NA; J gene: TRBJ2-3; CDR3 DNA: TGCAGCGTTGTTTTAAGAAGGGACGGGTACACAGATACGCAGTATTTT; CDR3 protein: CSVVLRRDGYTDTQYF
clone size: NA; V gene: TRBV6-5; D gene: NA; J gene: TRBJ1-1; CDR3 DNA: TGTGCCAGCAGTTACCTTGACAGGAACACTGAAGCTTTCTTT; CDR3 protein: CASSYLDRNTEAFF
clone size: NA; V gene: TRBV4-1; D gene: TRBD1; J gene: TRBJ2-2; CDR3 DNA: TGCGCCAGCAGCCAATATGGACAGGGGGGGTTTTACAACACCGGGGAGCTGTTTTTT; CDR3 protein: CASSQYGQGGFYNTGELFF
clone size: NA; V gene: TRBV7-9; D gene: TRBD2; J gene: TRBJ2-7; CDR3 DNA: TGTGCCAGCAGCACCTCTAGCGGTTTAAGCTCCTACGAGCAGTACTTC; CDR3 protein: CASSTSSGLSSYEQYF
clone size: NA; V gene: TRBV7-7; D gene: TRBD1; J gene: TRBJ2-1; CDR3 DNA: TGTGCTAGCAGCCCAAACCCCGGGACAGCCTACAATGAGCAGTTCTTC; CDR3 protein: CASSPNPGTAYNEQFF
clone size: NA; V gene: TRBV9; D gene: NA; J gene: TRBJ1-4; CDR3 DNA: TGTGCCAGCAGCGTCGGGGGGTCGACTAATGAAAAACTGTTTTTT; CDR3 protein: CASSVGGSTNEKLFF
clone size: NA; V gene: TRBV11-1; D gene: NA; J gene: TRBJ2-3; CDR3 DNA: TGTGCCAGCAGAGACCGCACAGATACGCAGTATTTT; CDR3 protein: CASRDRTDTQYF
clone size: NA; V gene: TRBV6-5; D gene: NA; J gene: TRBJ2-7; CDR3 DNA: TGTGCCAGCAGTTTTGCACAGAACTACGAGCAGTACTTC; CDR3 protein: CASSFAQNYEQYF
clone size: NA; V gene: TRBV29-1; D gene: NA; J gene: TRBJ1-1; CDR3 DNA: TGCAGCGTTGAAGCGAGACACGGGGACACTGAAGCTTTCTTT; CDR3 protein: CSVEARHGDTEAFF
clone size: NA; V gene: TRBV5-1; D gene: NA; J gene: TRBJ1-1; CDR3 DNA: TGCGCCCGCGGGGGGGGCACCTCGAACACTGAAGCTTTCTTT; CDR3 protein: CARGGGTSNTEAFF
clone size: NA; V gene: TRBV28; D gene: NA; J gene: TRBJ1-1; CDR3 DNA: TGTGCCAGCAGTTTCACCTGGAACACTGAAGCTTTCTTT; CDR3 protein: CASSFTWNTEAFF
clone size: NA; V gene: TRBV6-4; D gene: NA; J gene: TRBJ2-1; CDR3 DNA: TGTGCCAGCAGTGACGGGAGTCACAATGAGCAGTTCTTC; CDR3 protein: CASSDGSHNEQFF
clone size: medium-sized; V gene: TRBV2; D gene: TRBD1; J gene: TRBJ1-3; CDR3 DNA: TGTGCCAGCAGTTCCGCGACAGGGCTAGGAGGAAACACCATATATTTT; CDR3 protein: CASSSATGLGGNTIYF
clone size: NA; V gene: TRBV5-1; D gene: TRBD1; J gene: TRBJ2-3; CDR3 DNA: TGCGCCAGCAGCTACGGGACAGGGTATGCGGATACGCAGTATTTT; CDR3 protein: CASSYGTGYADTQYF
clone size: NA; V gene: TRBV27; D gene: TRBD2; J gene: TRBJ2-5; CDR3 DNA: TGTGCCAGCAGTTTGGGTCCTAGCGGGAGTTGGGAGACCCAGTACTTC; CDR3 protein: CASSLGPSGSWETQYF
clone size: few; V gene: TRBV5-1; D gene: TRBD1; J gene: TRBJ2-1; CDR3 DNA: TGCGCCAGCAGCTTTCCGGGACAGCACAATGAGCAGTTCTTC; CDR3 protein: CASSFPGQHNEQFF
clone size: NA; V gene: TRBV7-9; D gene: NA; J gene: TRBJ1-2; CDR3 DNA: TGTGCCAGCAGCTCAAAGGCATGGGGACATTATGGCTACACCTTC; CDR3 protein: CASSSKAWGHYGYTF
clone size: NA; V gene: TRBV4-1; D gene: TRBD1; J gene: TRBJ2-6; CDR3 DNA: TGCGCCAGCAGCCAAAACGTGGACAGGGTTTCTGGGGCCAACGTCCTGACTTTC; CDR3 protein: CASSQNVDRVSGANVLTF